What follows are 5 T cell receptor beta chains derived from one specimen sequenced in a study of cytotoxic CD8 clonotypes in ibrutinib-treated CLL. Using immunoSEQ multiplex PCR, the repertoire was profiled, and TCRdb retains in-frame clones only, with some absent. This table has roughly 63,000 clones, less than 60% appearing once. This specimen was PBMCs, taken after 12 months of ibrutinib treatment. These receptors were collected from a human donor with chronic lymphocytic leukemia.

This clone was observed a handful of times. J is TRBJ1-5 and V is TRBV28, with D possibly matching TRBD1 (6 bases). Germline V gives CDR1 MDHEN, CDR2 SYDVKM. The ends were cut back, 10 bases at V and 4 bases at J, with 11 bases in the middle. There are 12 residues in the CDR3. The DNA for the CDR3 is TGTGCCACGAGGACAGCTAATCAGCCCCAGCATTTT. The encoded protein is CATRTANQPQHF.

The chain uses TRBV5-1 and TRBJ1-2; TRBD1 matches at 7 bases. V lost 0 bases and J lost 4; bases outside the gene matches: 6. This CDR3 has 15 amino acids. Looked up from germline, CDR1 is SGHRS and CDR2 is YFSETQ. CDR3 in DNA: TGCGCCAGCAGCTTGGCCTTCGCAGGGGGCTATGGCTACACCTTC. It encodes CASSLAFAGGYGYTF.

This chain joins TRBV10-3 and TRBJ2-7; 9 bases fit TRBD2. The CDR3 totals 14 residues. With 8 bases clipped from V and 2 bases from J, the junction kept 7 bases outside the gene matches. CDR1 and CDR2 (germline): ENHRY, SYGVKD. The CDR3 DNA is TGTGCCATCCGAGCGGGAGGACCAACCTACGAGCAGTACTTC. Amino acids: CAIRAGGPTYEQYF.

The V call is TRBV11-2, the J call TRBJ1-2, with D hard to call. The V gene's germline CDR1 is SGHAT and CDR2 FQNNGV. The V gene lost 1 base and the J gene lost 8 bases, with 8 bases spanning the gap. The CDR3 is 12 amino acids. The CDR3 reads CASSLGARGYTF. The CDR3 nucleotides read TGTGCCAGCAGCTTAGGCGCGCGCGGCTACACCTTC.

The chain links TRBV4-1 to TRBJ2-3; 10 bases map to TRBD2. Germline-derived CDR1 and CDR2 are MGHRA and YSYEKL. The CDR3 has 19 amino acids. Trimming removed 0 bases from V and 6 bases from J; junction bases left unmatched: 15. Here the CDR3 reads CASSQDLLTSGAMRDTQYF. CDR3 nucleotide sequence: TGCGCCAGCAGCCAAGATCTTTTAACTAGCGGGGCCATGAGGGATACGCAGTATTTT.